Shown below are 18 T cell receptor beta chains from a single sample sequenced in a study of T cell repertoires in cytomegalovirus infection. For these TCRs, the target antigens are not known. MiXCR, applied by TCRdb to the reads, yields one record per CDR3 protein. This table has 450,000 to 650,000 distinct CDR3 sequences, approximately 40% appearing once. Sequencing used cultured PBMCs, obtained from culture after CMV antigen stimulation. The origin of the receptors is a human donor in good health (CMV status not recorded). Some clones in this sample may be carry-over from other donors' samples.

This clonotype was seen only once. CDR3 DNA: TGTGCCAGCAGCCCCCCTGACAGGAACACTGAAGCTTTCTTT. It is translated as CASSPPDRNTEAFF. The chain recombines TRBV3-1 with TRBJ1-1; a possible D gene is TRBD1 (5 bases). This CDR3 contains 14 residues. Germline loops: CDR1 LGHDT, CDR2 YNNKEL (reference sequence). Trimming removed 4 bases at V and 1 base at J, with 10 bases between.

This clonotype was detected a few times. The rearrangement joins TRBV7-2 to TRBJ2-3; D gene unclear. V lost 5 bases, J lost 2 bases, and 8 bases lay in between. CDR1 and CDR2 (germline): SGHTA, FQGNSA. The CDR3 is 13 residues long. The CDR3 DNA follows: TGTGCCAGCAGCCCCGTTCCCACAGATACGCAGTATTTT. Protein product: CASSPVPTDTQYF.

The V and J genes are TRBV2 and TRBJ2-1, with 8 bases that match TRBD2. CDR3 length equals 15 residues. CDR1 and CDR2 from the germline V gene are SNHLY and FYNNEI. V dropped 4 bases and J dropped 8; count of bases not matched to a gene: 10. CDR3 amino acids: CASSALTGGLDEQFF. In DNA, the CDR3 is TGTGCCAGCAGTGCCTTGACGGGGGGGCTGGATGAGCAGTTCTTC.

This clonotype was found a few times. The rearrangement links TRBV27 to TRBJ2-1; 12 nucleotides line up with TRBD2. With 2 bases clipped from V and 9 bases from J, the junction kept 11 bases outside the gene matches. Germline-derived CDR1 and CDR2 are MNHEY and SMNVEV (reference sequence). The CDR3 contains 17 residues. The CDR3 DNA is TGTGCCAGCAGTTTACCTAGCGGGGGGGTGGGCTTTAGTGAGCAGTTCTTC. Residues: CASSLPSGGVGFSEQFF.

This clonotype appeared a few times. This chain uses TRBV11-2 with TRBJ2-7, with D perhaps given as TRBD1 or TRBD2 (5 bases each). V was clipped by 0 bases and J by 4 bases, with 13 bases between them. Per germline, CDR1 SGHAT and CDR2 FQNNGV. The CDR3 is 15 amino acids. For the CDR3, the DNA is TGTGCCAGCAGCTTAGATCCGGGACGGAAATACGAGCAGTACTTC. It specifies CASSLDPGRKYEQYF.

The chain joins TRBV11-3 to TRBJ2-2; 7 nucleotides match TRBD2. The CDR3 spans 14 residues. V gave up 4 bases and J gave up 4 bases; unmatched junction bases: 3. Germline V gene sequence: CDR1 SGHNT, CDR2 YENEEA. The CDR3 is CASSSASGTGELFF. The CDR3 DNA reads TGTGCCAGCAGCTCAGCTAGCGGCACCGGGGAGCTGTTTTTT.

The chain recombines TRBV28 with TRBJ2-5; D remains ambiguous. From germline, CDR1 is MDHEN and CDR2 SYDVKM. The CDR3 spans 14 residues. Trimming removed 5 bases from V and 2 bases from J, with 12 bases in between. This CDR3 is CASSGATPQETQYF. CDR3 sequence (DNA): TGTGCCAGCAGTGGAGCAACTCCGCAAGAGACCCAGTACTTC.

The chain is built from TRBV19 and TRBJ1-2, with D possibly being TRBD1 (5 bases). Germline V gene lookup returns CDR1 LNHDA and CDR2 SQIVND (reference sequence). Trimming pared 7 bases from V and 0 bases from J, leaving 18 bases between. This CDR3 comprises 16 residues. The CDR3 spells CASTLEGSGTNYGYTF. CDR3 nucleotide sequence: TGTGCCAGTACCCTAGAGGGGTCGGGAACTAACTATGGCTACACCTTC.

This chain joins TRBV12-3 or TRBV12-4 and TRBJ2-7; D not resolved. V dropped 4 bases and J dropped 6 bases, with 22 bases sitting between them. The length of the CDR3 is 16 residues. Here the CDR3 DNA reads TGTGCCAGCAGTTCCCCAGGTCTGCGTGGCGTGGGCGAGCAGTACTTC. Residues: CASSSPGLRGVGEQYF.

This clonotype has at least ten counts. The rearrangement joins TRBV11-2 to TRBJ2-3; 9 bases agree with TRBD2. Trimming took 2 bases from V and 1 from J; bases not matched to a gene: 7. The V gene's germline CDR1 is SGHAT and CDR2 FQNNGV. This CDR3 is built from 17 residues. The CDR3 sequence is CASSLMGGTSRTDTQYF. The CDR3 DNA follows: TGTGCCAGCAGCTTAATGGGCGGGACTAGCCGCACAGATACGCAGTATTTT.

This clonotype was seen only a few times. The gene calls are TRBV6-2 or TRBV6-3 and TRBJ2-1; D possibly matches TRBD1 or TRBD2 (6 bases each). The germline V gene encodes CDR1 MNHEY and CDR2 SVGEGT. This CDR3 is 16 amino acids long. Trimming removed 5 bases at V and 0 bases at J, with 14 bases between. Here the CDR3 reads CASSESKGGSYNEQFF. Written as DNA, the CDR3 is TGTGCCAGCAGTGAGTCTAAGGGGGGCTCCTACAATGAGCAGTTCTTC.

The chain recombines TRBV7-9 with TRBJ1-4, with 8 bases aligning to TRBD1. This CDR3 region has 15 residues. The J segment lost 3 bases and the V segment lost 9 bases, leaving 9 bases of the junction unmatched. CDR1 and CDR2 from the germline V gene are SEHNR and FQNEAQ (reference sequence). The CDR3 sequence is CASLDPGQANEKLFF. DNA of the CDR3: TGTGCCAGTCTAGACCCGGGACAGGCTAATGAAAAACTGTTTTTT.

This chain connects TRBV6-1 to TRBJ2-1; D is perhaps TRBD1 (6 bases). In germline, CDR1 is MNHNS, CDR2 SASEGT. V was shortened by 3 bases and J by 6 bases, with 15 bases between the two germline ends. This CDR3 is 15 amino acids long. CDR3 sequence: CASSEWAPRGNEQFF. The DNA for the CDR3 is TGTGCCAGCAGTGAGTGGGCCCCCAGGGGCAATGAGCAGTTCTTC.

The chain is built from TRBV11-2 and TRBJ1-1; 8 nucleotides line up with TRBD1. CDR1 and CDR2 (germline): SGHAT, FQNNGV. CDR3 length: 15 residues. Trimming at V came to 3 bases and at J to 1 base, leaving 4 bases not matched to a gene. The CDR3 nucleotides are TGTGCCAGCAGCTTCGACAGGGGAGGGAACACTGAAGCTTTCTTT. Its translation is CASSFDRGGNTEAFF.

CDR3 residues: CASTVISGANVLTF. In nucleotides, the CDR3 is TGTGCCAGCACCGTTATCTCTGGGGCCAACGTCCTGACTTTC. This chain connects TRBV11-2 to TRBJ2-6; D is undetermined. The CDR3 is 14 amino acids. Germline CDR1 reads SGHAT; CDR2 reads FQNNGV. Between the trimmed V and J ends, which lost 7 bases and 0 bases, there was a span of 7 bases.

CDR3 residues: CSASPLAYNEQFF. In DNA form, the CDR3 reads TGCAGTGCTAGCCCTCTAGCCTACAATGAGCAGTTCTTC. The V gene is TRBV20-1, the J gene TRBJ2-1; D gene ambiguous. V gave up 3 bases and J gave up 2 bases, with 8 bases separating them. CDR3 length equals 13 residues. Germline CDR1 DFQATT, CDR2 SNEGSKA (reference sequence).

This chain joins TRBV5-1 and TRBJ2-3; maybe TRBD2 (6 bases). Germline V lookup: CDR1 SGHRS, CDR2 YFSETQ. Trimming removed 0 bases from V and 1 base from J, with 27 bases in between. This CDR3 has 21 residues. CDR3 in amino acids: CASSLAEGRRFRDRGTDTQYF. CDR3 nucleotide sequence: TGCGCCAGCAGCTTGGCGGAGGGGAGGCGTTTTCGGGACCGTGGCACAGATACGCAGTATTTT.

The table lists this clonotype with a few counts. V and J are TRBV7-8 and TRBJ2-2; TRBD2 aligns across 8 bases. Germline V gene sequence: CDR1 SGHVS, CDR2 FQNEAQ. The V gene end was trimmed by 4 bases and the J gene end by 6 bases; junction bases not matched to a gene: 10. CDR3 length equals 16 residues. CDR3 bases: TGTGCCAGCAGCTCTAGGGGAGCGGGGGATCCCGGGGAGCTGTTTTTT. Amino acids: CASSSRGAGDPGELFF.